This passage covers 18 T cell receptor beta chains from one sample sequenced in a study of T cells in localized non-small cell lung cancer. Some clones are missing from TCRdb's copy, which holds only in-frame ones; the method was immunoSEQ multiplex PCR. The table has tens of thousands of clones, about 86% seen once. Specimen: PBMCs, collected before any cancer treatment. These TCRs come from a man aged 35 to 69 with stage II lung adenocarcinoma.

This chain links TRBV7-2 with TRBJ2-3, with 9 bases aligning to TRBD1. V shed 5 bases, J shed 3 bases, and the junction held 6 bases outside the gene matches. This CDR3 has 15 amino acids. The V gene's germline CDR1 is SGHTA and CDR2 FQGNSA. The CDR3 sequence: CASSRRTGATDTQYF. The DNA of the CDR3 is TGTGCCAGCAGCAGGAGGACAGGGGCGACAGATACGCAGTATTTT.

The chain uses TRBV14 and TRBJ2-7, with a tentative D call TRBD2 (7 bases). There are 17 residues in the CDR3. V was shortened by 3 bases and J by 3 bases, with 21 bases between the two germline ends. Germline V gene lookup returns CDR1 SGHDN and CDR2 FVKESK. Written as DNA, the CDR3 is TGTGCCAGCAGCCATCCCTGGGTAGGGGGGGGGTTCTACGAGCAGTACGTC. Protein: CASSHPWVGGGFYEQYV.

This clone has only one observation. V gene TRBV19 combines with J gene TRBJ1-5; D may be TRBD1 (5 bases). CDR1 LNHDA and CDR2 SQIVND come from the germline V gene (reference sequence). This CDR3 spans 12 amino acids. V was trimmed by 5 bases and J by 9 bases, leaving 11 bases between them. The CDR3 spells CASSQGAGPQHF. CDR3 in DNA: TGTGCCAGTAGTCAGGGCGCGGGGCCCCAGCATTTT.

V and J are TRBV19 and TRBJ1-4; TRBD1 agrees at 9 bases. From germline, CDR1 is LNHDA and CDR2 SQIVND (reference sequence). This CDR3 spans 13 amino acids. The V segment lost 8 bases and the J segment 7 bases; nucleotides outside the gene matches: 5. CDR3 residues: CASPDRGREKLFF. The CDR3 region has the DNA TGTGCCAGTCCGGACAGGGGACGTGAAAAACTGTTTTTT.

The rearrangement joins TRBV2 to TRBJ1-5, with D possibly matching TRBD1 (6 bases). The length of the CDR3 is 14 residues. Germline CDR1 reads SNHLY; CDR2 reads FYNNEI. Trimming stripped 4 bases from V and 7 bases from J, with 14 bases between. As DNA, the CDR3 is TGTGCCAGCAGTGCCCAGGGGTTCGAGCAGCCCCAGCATTTT. Its protein is CASSAQGFEQPQHF. The complete variable domain, with remaining parts taken from reference TRBV2 and TRBJ1-5, reads EPEVTQTPSHQVTQMGQEVILRCVPISNHLYFYWYRQILGQKVEFLVSFYNNEISEKSEIFDDQFSVERPDGSNFTLKIRSTKLEDSAMYFCASSAQGFEQPQHFGDGTRLSIL.

The chain combines TRBV2 with TRBJ2-1; unclear D gene. The CDR3 length is 11 residues. Trimming took off 4 bases at V and 2 bases at J, with 0 bases between the two ends. CDR1 is SNHLY, CDR2 FYNNEI, per germline. This CDR3 is CASSAYNEQFF. DNA for the CDR3: TGTGCCAGCAGTGCCTACAATGAGCAGTTCTTC. Full variable domain (outside the CDR3, taken from reference TRBV2 and TRBJ2-1): EPEVTQTPSHQVTQMGQEVILRCVPISNHLYFYWYRQILGQKVEFLVSFYNNEISEKSEIFDDQFSVERPDGSNFTLKIRSTKLEDSAMYFCASSAYNEQFFGPGTRLTVL.

CDR3 sequence: CASSPSDNEQFF. The CDR3 nucleotides are TGTGCCAGCAGCCCTTCGGACAATGAGCAGTTCTTC. The rearrangement joins TRBV5-4 to TRBJ2-1; D is unclear. The V end was cut by 4 bases, the J end by 5 bases, with 7 bases between. The CDR3 spans 12 residues. In germline, CDR1 is SGHNT, CDR2 YYREEE (reference sequence).

The chain employs TRBV2 and TRBJ1-2; D gene unclear. V was shortened by 2 bases and J by 4 bases, with 17 bases between the two germline ends. This CDR3 region has 16 residues. Germline values: CDR1 SNHLY, CDR2 FYNNEI. CDR3 in amino acids: CASSEMALRVSYGYTF. As DNA, the CDR3 is TGTGCCAGCAGTGAAATGGCCTTGAGGGTTAGCTATGGCTACACCTTC.

This clone was observed once. This rearrangement joins TRBV6-5 to TRBJ1-6, with TRBD1 matching 9 bases. The length of the CDR3 is 15 residues. Germline lookup yields CDR1 MNHEY and CDR2 SVGAGI. V lost 6 bases, J lost 5 bases, and 5 bases stayed unmatched. This CDR3 reads CASRRDREDNSPLHF. The CDR3 DNA sequence: TGTGCCAGCAGGCGGGACAGGGAAGATAATTCACCCCTCCACTTT.

This clone was counted a single time. The chain recombines TRBV30 with TRBJ1-5; D unresolved. The CDR3 is 14 residues long. The germline CDR1 and CDR2 sequences are GTSNPN and SVGIG (reference sequence). The V end was cut by 0 bases, the J end by 0 bases, with 6 bases between. The DNA for the CDR3 is TGTGCCTGGAGTGTACAGAATAGCAATCAGCCCCAGCATTTT. Amino acids: CAWSVQNSNQPQHF.

V is TRBV19 and J is TRBJ1-2; 8 bases line up with TRBD1. CDR1 LNHDA and CDR2 SQIVND come from the germline V gene (reference sequence). The CDR3 totals 17 residues. After removal of 1 base from V and 8 bases from J, the junction contained 15 bases not matched to a gene. The DNA for the CDR3 is TGTGCCAGTAGTATAGGATTACCGGGACAGGAGGCAGGAGGCTACACCTTC. This gives the protein CASSIGLPGQEAGGYTF.

This sequence joins TRBV10-3 and TRBJ2-7, with a possible D match to TRBD1 (7 bases). V dropped 3 bases and J dropped 5 bases, with 11 bases sitting between them. The CDR3 consists of 13 residues. Germline CDR1 is ENHRY and CDR2 is SYGVKD. The CDR3 is CAISDRGVNEQYV. DNA for the CDR3: TGTGCCATCAGTGACAGGGGGGTTAACGAGCAGTACGTC.

J is TRBJ1-4 and V is TRBV28; D not resolved. V was clipped by 6 bases and J by 0 bases, with 20 bases between them. The CDR3 sequence is 18 residues long. CDR1 is MDHEN, CDR2 SYDVKM, per germline. CDR3 protein: CASSPPVGLPATNEKLFF. The CDR3 nucleotides read TGTGCCAGCAGCCCTCCGGTAGGGCTGCCCGCAACTAATGAAAAACTGTTTTTT.

This clone was seen only once. The chain links TRBV2 to TRBJ1-2, with 7 positions matching TRBD1. This CDR3 has 15 amino acids. V trimming: 0 bases; J trimming: 2 bases; junction bases outside the gene matches: 3. Germline V CDR1 and CDR2: SNHLY, FYNNEI. The CDR3 protein is CASSEAGTVNYGYTF. As DNA, the CDR3 is TGTGCCAGCAGTGAAGCCGGGACAGTCAACTATGGCTACACCTTC.

The genes are TRBV19 and TRBJ1-5, with TRBD1 matching 10 bases. The CDR3 has 15 amino acids. The germline V gene encodes CDR1 LNHDA and CDR2 SQIVND (reference sequence). Trimming removed 11 bases from V and 3 bases from J; junction bases left unmatched: 10. The CDR3 bases are TGTGCCTCTCAGGTAGGGACAGGGGTCAATCAGCCCCAGCATTTT. This translates into CASQVGTGVNQPQHF.

This clone was counted once. The genes are TRBV19 and TRBJ2-2; tentative D call: TRBD1 (5 bases). Trimming removed 2 bases from V and 2 bases from J, with 12 bases in between. The V gene's germline CDR1 is LNHDA and CDR2 SQIVND (reference sequence). CDR3 length: 16 amino acids. CDR3 region: CASSILGQGNTGELFF. CDR3 coding DNA: TGTGCCAGTAGTATATTGGGGCAGGGTAACACCGGGGAGCTGTTTTTT.

This clone was recorded a few times. This chain uses TRBV10-3 with TRBJ2-1, with TRBD1 matching 8 bases. The germline CDR1 and CDR2 sequences are ENHRY and SYGVKD. Losses at the gene ends were 10 bases for V and 7 bases for J; bases not matched to a gene: 12. The CDR3 sequence is 14 residues long. The CDR3 DNA follows: TGTGCCACCCAGACGGAAGGACAGGGAAATGAGCAGTTCTTC. Its translation is CATQTEGQGNEQFF.

The chain joins TRBV18 to TRBJ1-4; a possible D gene is TRBD1 (6 bases). This CDR3 spans 14 amino acids. Germline assignment: CDR1 KGHSH and CDR2 LQKENI. Deletions cut 2 bases from V and 9 bases from J, with 13 bases between. The DNA of the CDR3 is TGTGCCAGCTCACCAAGTAGGGACAACCAAAAACTGTTTTTT. Translating gives CASSPSRDNQKLFF.